Sequencing of this TCR beta chain was carried out in a study of shared clonotypes between healthy human individuals. Only CD45RO-negative cells positively selected for CCR7 counted as naive CD8 cells, so terminally differentiated effector memory CD45RA+ cells were excluded. The protocol was immunoSEQ multiplex PCR, while the TCRdb copy is restricted to in-frame clones and leaves out a portion. The repertoire holds around 2,000,000 clones, with 85% to 95% as singletons. The CDR3 contains 12 residues. CDR1 and CDR2 (germline): SQVTM, ANQGSEA. The J gene is TRBJ2-3, the V gene TRBV29-1, with 11 bases lining up with TRBD2. The sample taken for sequencing was naive CD8+ T cells from PBMCs. The origin of this receptor is a young man in good health. Some clones in this sample may be carry-over from other donors' samples. The CDR3 DNA follows: TGCACGGGACTAGCGGGCACAGATACGCAGTATTTT. Its translation is CTGLAGTDTQYF.